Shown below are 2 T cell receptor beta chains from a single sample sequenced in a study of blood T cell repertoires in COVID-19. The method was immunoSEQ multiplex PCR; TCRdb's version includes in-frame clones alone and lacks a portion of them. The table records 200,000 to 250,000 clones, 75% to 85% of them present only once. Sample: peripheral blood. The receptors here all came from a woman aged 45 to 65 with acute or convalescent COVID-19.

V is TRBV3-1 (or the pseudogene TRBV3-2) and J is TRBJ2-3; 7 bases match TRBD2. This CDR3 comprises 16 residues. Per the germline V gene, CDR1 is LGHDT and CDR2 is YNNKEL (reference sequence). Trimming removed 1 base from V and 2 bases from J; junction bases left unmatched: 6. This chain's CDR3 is CASSQGWGGSTDTQYF. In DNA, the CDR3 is TGTGCCAGCAGCCAAGGATGGGGGGGATCCACAGATACGCAGTATTTT.

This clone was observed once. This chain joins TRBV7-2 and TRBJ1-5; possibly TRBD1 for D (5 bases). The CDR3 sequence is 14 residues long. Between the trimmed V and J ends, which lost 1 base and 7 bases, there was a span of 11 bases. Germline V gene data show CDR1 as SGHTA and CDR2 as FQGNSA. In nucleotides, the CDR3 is TGTGCCAGCAGCTTAGGGCAGGGTGCCCAGCCCCAGCATTTT. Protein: CASSLGQGAQPQHF.